A single T cell receptor beta chain is shown here with its context. This sample stems from a study of blood T cell repertoires in COVID-19. Study-wide context: Sites in the United States, Italy and Spain provided acute and convalescent COVID-19 samples. Nucleic acid was either cDNA or gDNA, and it came from T cells, B-cell-depleted T cells, or PBMCs.

Trimming at V came to 3 bases and at J to 5 bases, leaving 2 bases not matched to a gene. The CDR3 length is 14 residues. Germline CDR1 SGHTS, CDR2 YDEGEE. As processed by the authors: Reference gene primers were amplified, and this amplification served to estimate nucleated cell counts. Sequencing used immunoSEQ multiplex PCR; TCRdb keeps in-frame clones, though not all of them. That table is the source of V, J and clone size, and D and trimming were worked out from the DNA. The sample lists about 180,000 clones, about 82% occurring once. The chain uses TRBV5-8 and TRBJ1-6, with 7 bases that match TRBD1. Sequencing used PBMCs or T cells enriched from blood (not recorded which). This sequence was found in a woman younger than 45 who had recovered from COVID-19. In nucleotides, the CDR3 is TGTGCCAGCAGCTCGGGACAGAATAATTCACCCCTCCACTTT. Translating it yields CASSSGQNNSPLHF.